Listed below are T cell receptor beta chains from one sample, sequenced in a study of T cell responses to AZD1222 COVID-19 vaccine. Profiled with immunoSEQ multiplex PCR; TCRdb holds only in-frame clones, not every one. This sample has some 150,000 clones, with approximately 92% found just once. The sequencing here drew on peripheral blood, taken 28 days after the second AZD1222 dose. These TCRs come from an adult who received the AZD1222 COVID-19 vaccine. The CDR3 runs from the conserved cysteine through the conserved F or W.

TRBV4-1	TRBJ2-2	CASSLQQNTGELFF
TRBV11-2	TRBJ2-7	CASSSTYRTGTYYEQYF
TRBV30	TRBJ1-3	CAWTTIAGNTIYF
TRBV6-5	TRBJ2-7	CASRARDSRGDEQYF
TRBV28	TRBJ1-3	CASSSPGQGTNTIYF
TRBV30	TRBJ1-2	CAWNPGQGTGYTF
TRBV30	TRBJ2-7	CAWSLGGGHEQYF
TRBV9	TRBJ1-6	CASQGSGSPLHF
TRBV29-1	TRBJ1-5	CSVGEGDSNQPQHF
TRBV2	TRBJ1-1	CASSPRKLSTYTEAFF
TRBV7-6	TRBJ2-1	CASSLFSYNEQFF
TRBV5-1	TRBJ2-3	CASSLGPSYAADTQYF
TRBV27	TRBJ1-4	CASKLQGANEKLFF
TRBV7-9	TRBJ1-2	CASSLGQGNYGYTF
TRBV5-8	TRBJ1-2	CASSWVGGMDYGYTF
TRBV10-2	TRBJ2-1	CASSMGLAGVEQFF
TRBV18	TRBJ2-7	CASSPLKTAYEQYF
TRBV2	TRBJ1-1	CASSEALLMATEAFF
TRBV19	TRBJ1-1	CASSISGVLEGTEAFF
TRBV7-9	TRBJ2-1	CASSLPARGTGDNEQFF
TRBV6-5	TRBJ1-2	CASSYRQGGGYTF
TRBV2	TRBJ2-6	CASSPGTGSGANVLTF
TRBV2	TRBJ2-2	CASSGDQRDYRNTGELFF
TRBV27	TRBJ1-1	CASSSRGQGTEAFF
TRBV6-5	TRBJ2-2	CASSYSTMITGELFF
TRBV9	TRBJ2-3	CASSVSGASNTQYF
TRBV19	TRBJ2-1	CASAIGLAGEQFF
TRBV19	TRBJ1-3	CASSIQDSGNTIYF
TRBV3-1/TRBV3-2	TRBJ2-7	CASSSTYEQYF
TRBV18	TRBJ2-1	CASSPGTSGSNEQFF
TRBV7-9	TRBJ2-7	CASSRLQGARRNEQYF
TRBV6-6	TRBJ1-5	CASSQGQGAGQPQHF
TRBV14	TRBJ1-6	CASSQAGQGQSPLHF
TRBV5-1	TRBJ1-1	CASSHGQGPLTEAFF
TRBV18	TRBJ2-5	CASSPGGQETQYF
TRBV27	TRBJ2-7	CASRLAGGGEQYF
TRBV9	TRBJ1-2	CASSTRERGGYGYTF
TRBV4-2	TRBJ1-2	CASTEGYGYTF
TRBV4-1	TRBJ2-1	CASSQGGTYNEQFF
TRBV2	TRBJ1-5	CASSQNIHPQHF
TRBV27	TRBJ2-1	CASSFGTSGLNEQFF
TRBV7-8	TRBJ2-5	CASSSKQVPVVRETQYF
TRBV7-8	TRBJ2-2	CASSWGGRGNTGELFF
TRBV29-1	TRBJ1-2	CSVAADRGNYGYTF
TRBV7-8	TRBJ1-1	CASRTGLTMNTEAFF
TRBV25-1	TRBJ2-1	CASEGLARYEQFF
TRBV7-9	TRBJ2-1	CASSQSPGNEQFF
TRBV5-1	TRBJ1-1	CASSLETGGTEAFF
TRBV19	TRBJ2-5	CASSIFGNQETQYF
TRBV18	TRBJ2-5	CASSPRETQYF
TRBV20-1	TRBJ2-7	CSASTGTSVDYEQYF
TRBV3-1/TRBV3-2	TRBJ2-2	CASSQGAAGVGNTGELFF
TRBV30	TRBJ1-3	CAWRRSGSSGNTIYF
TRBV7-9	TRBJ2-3	CASSLVGLAGGTDTQYF